This entry lists 9 T cell receptor beta chains sequenced from one sample in a study of blood T cell repertoires in COVID-19. This table comes from immunoSEQ multiplex PCR, and its TCRdb copy is limited to in-frame clones, with some not included. The sample shows more than 200,000 clones, around 84% of them seen only once. The sample was peripheral blood. The receptors were gathered from a woman in her forties who had recovered from COVID-19.

This sequence joins TRBV7-8 and TRBJ1-6; D is undetermined. This CDR3 spans 17 amino acids. The V gene's germline CDR1 is SGHVS and CDR2 FQNEAQ. Trimming stripped 2 bases from V and 7 bases from J, with 18 bases between. CDR3 DNA sequence: TGTGCCAGCAGCTTATACTATGAACGTTATTCCAATTCACCCCTCCACTTT. It specifies CASSLYYERYSNSPLHF.

As for this clone: Other DNA variants within this sample encode the same CDR3. The chain couples TRBV5-1 to TRBJ1-1, with TRBD1 identical over 10 bases. The CDR3 is 14 amino acids. Germline CDR1 reads SGHRS; CDR2 reads YFSETQ. Losses at the gene ends were 4 bases for V and 4 bases for J; bases not matched to a gene: 4. CDR3 in amino acids: CASSSGQGGTEAFF. In DNA, the CDR3 is TGCGCCAGCAGCAGCGGACAGGGGGGCACTGAAGCTTTCTTT.

This chain uses TRBV6-1 with TRBJ2-5; 9 nucleotides line up with TRBD1. The CDR3 totals 17 residues. Germline V gives CDR1 MNHNS, CDR2 SASEGT. V shed 3 bases and J 5 bases; nucleotides not matched to a gene: 13. CDR3 sequence: CASSEWRGQGLWETQYF. CDR3 sequence (DNA): TGTGCCAGCAGTGAGTGGAGAGGACAGGGGCTTTGGGAGACCCAGTACTTC.

This clone has more than one count but fewer than ten. The genes are TRBV7-2 and TRBJ1-6; D perhaps matches TRBD1 (6 bases). CDR1 is SGHTA, CDR2 FQGNSA, per germline. With 2 bases removed from V and 6 bases from J, the gap between germline ends came to 14 bases. The CDR3 totals 16 residues. The CDR3 sequence: CASSLNVGQLNSPLHF. The CDR3 DNA follows: TGTGCCAGCAGCTTAAACGTGGGACAACTTAATTCACCCCTCCACTTT.

The rearrangement joins TRBV5-1 to TRBJ1-2; D is perhaps TRBD1 (5 bases). The ends were cut back, 0 bases at V and 1 base at J, with 10 bases in the middle. CDR1 SGHRS and CDR2 YFSETQ come from the germline V gene. This CDR3 has 15 residues. The CDR3 loop reads CASSLVGGFNYGYTF. CDR3 DNA: TGCGCCAGCAGCTTGGTGGGGGGATTTAACTATGGCTACACCTTC.

The chain employs TRBV6-2 or TRBV6-3 and TRBJ2-7; maybe TRBD1 (5 bases). V was pared by 0 bases and J by 4 bases, with 25 bases between. In germline, CDR1 is MNHEY, CDR2 SVGEGT. This CDR3 region has 19 residues. CDR3 protein: CASSYSWGTPTDRDYEQYF. The CDR3 coding sequence is TGTGCCAGCAGTTACTCTTGGGGAACACCGACAGACAGAGATTACGAGCAGTACTTC.

The gene calls are TRBV28 and TRBJ1-2; possible D gene TRBD1, 5 bases. The CDR3 runs to 13 residues. The germline V and J ends were trimmed by 5 bases and 6 bases, with 13 bases remaining between them. The germline V gene has CDR1 MDHEN and CDR2 SYDVKM. CDR3 sequence: CASSRGSVHGYTF. CDR3 nucleotide sequence: TGTGCCAGCAGTCGGGGGTCAGTTCATGGCTACACCTTC.

The genes are TRBV12-5 and TRBJ2-5; TRBD1 aligns across 8 bases. J gave up 3 bases and V 4 bases, and 10 bases lay outside the gene matches. Per germline, CDR1 LGHNT and CDR2 FRNRAP. The CDR3 is made up of 16 amino acids. Here the CDR3 reads CASGSFRQGPEETQYF. The CDR3 region has the DNA TGTGCTAGTGGTTCCTTCCGACAGGGGCCAGAAGAGACCCAGTACTTC. Combining the CDR3 with reference TRBV12-5 and TRBJ2-5 gives the whole variable domain DARVTQTPRHKVTEMGQEVTMRCQPILGHNTVFWYRQTMMQGLELLAYFRNRAPLDDSGMPKDRFSAEMPDATLATLKIQPSEPRDSAVYFCASGSFRQGPEETQYFGPGTRLLVL.

The chain has TRBV11-2 and TRBJ1-4; 7 bases align to TRBD1. Germline V gives CDR1 SGHAT, CDR2 FQNNGV. This CDR3 has 15 residues. V gave up 5 bases and J gave up 4 bases; unmatched junction bases: 7. The CDR3 loop is CASSRQGTVNEKLFF. For the CDR3, the DNA is TGTGCCAGCAGCAGACAGGGCACGGTTAATGAAAAACTGTTTTTT.